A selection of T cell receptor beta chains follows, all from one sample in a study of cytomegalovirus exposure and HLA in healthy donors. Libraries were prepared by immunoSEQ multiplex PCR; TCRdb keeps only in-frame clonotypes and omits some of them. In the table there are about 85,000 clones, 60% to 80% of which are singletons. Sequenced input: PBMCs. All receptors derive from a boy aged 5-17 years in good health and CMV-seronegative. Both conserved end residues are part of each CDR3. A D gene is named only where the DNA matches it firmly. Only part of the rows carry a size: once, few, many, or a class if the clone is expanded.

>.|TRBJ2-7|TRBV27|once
CASSLGAHSYEQYF
TGTGCCAGCAGTTTAGGAGCCCACTCCTACGAGCAGTACTTC
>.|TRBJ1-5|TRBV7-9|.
CASSPSGVGNQPQHF
TGTGCCAGCAGCCCCTCAGGGGTTGGCAATCAGCCCCAGCATTTT
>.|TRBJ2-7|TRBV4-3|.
CASSQGGQAAWYEQYF
TGCGCCAGCAGCCAAGGGGGCCAGGCCGCTTGGTACGAGCAGTACTTC
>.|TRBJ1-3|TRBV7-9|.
CASSRQSGAGNTIYF
TGTGCCAGCAGCCGGCAGTCGGGGGCTGGAAACACCATATATTTT
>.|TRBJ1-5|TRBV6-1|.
CASSFDSQPQHF
TGTGCCAGCAGTTTCGACAGCCAGCCCCAGCATTTT
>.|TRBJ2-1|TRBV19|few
CASRDGRYNEQFF
TGTGCCAGTAGGGACGGGAGATACAATGAGCAGTTCTTC
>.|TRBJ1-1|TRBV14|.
CASSHFGPSEVNTEAFF
TGTGCCAGCAGCCATTTCGGCCCAAGCGAGGTGAACACTGAAGCTTTCTTT
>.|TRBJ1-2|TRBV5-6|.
CASRSDSNYGYTF
TGTGCCAGCAGATCCGACAGTAACTATGGCTACACCTTC
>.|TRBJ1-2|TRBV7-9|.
CASSSSPGLLNYGYTF
TGTGCCAGCAGCTCGTCACCGGGACTGCTTAACTATGGCTACACCTTC
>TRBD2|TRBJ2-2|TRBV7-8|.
CASTSRQRGNTGELFF
TGTGCCAGCACCTCGAGGCAGCGGGGGAACACCGGGGAGCTGTTTTTT
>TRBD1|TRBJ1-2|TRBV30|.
CAWSAGQGVVYGYTF
TGTGCCTGGAGTGCCGGACAGGGGGTAGTCTATGGCTACACCTTC
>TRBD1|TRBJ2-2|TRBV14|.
CASSIKRWTGVDGELFF
TGTGCCAGCAGCATTAAACGGTGGACAGGGGTGGACGGGGAGCTGTTTTTT
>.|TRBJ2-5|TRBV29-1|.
CSVRRGAGETQYF
TGCAGCGTCCGTCGGGGGGCTGGGGAGACCCAGTACTTC
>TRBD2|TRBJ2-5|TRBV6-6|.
CASSYWASGEETQYF
TGTGCCAGCAGTTACTGGGCTAGCGGGGAAGAGACCCAGTACTTC
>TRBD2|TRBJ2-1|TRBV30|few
CAWGGRNVYNEQFF
TGTGCCTGGGGCGGGAGGAACGTCTACAATGAGCAGTTCTTC
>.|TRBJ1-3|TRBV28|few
CASTPRGSGNTIYF
TGTGCCAGCACCCCAAGGGGCTCTGGAAACACCATATATTTT
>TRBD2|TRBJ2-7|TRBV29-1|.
CSVIGLAGTEQYF
TGCAGCGTTATTGGGCTAGCGGGAACCGAGCAGTACTTC
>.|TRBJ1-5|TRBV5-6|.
CASSTAGGNQPQHF
TGTGCCAGCAGCACAGCAGGGGGCAATCAGCCCCAGCATTTT
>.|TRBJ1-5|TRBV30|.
CAWSGGGSNQPQHF
TGTGCCTGGAGTGGGGGGGGTAGCAATCAGCCCCAGCATTTT
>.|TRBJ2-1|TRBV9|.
CASSVVETGVYNEQFF
TGTGCCAGCAGCGTAGTCGAGACAGGAGTATACAATGAGCAGTTCTTC
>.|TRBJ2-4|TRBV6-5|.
CASKQTDFAKNIQYF
TGTGCCAGCAAGCAGACAGACTTTGCCAAAAACATTCAGTACTTC
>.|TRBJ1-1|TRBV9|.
CASSVAPRPMNTEAFF
TGTGCCAGCAGCGTAGCACCGCGCCCAATGAACACTGAAGCTTTCTTT
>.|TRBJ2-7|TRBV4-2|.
CASSQAHPPGYEQYF
TGTGCCAGCAGCCAAGCCCACCCGCCGGGCTACGAGCAGTACTTC
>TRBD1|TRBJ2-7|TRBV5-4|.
CASSLGAGQGIYEQYF
TGTGCCAGCAGCTTGGGGGCGGGACAGGGCATCTACGAGCAGTACTTC
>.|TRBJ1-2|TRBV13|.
CASSLGSPSAGYTF
TGTGCCAGCAGCTTAGGGAGTCCCTCTGCTGGCTACACCTTC
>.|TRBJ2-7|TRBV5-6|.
CASSPQDKLLGYEQYF
TGTGCCAGCAGCCCACAGGACAAATTGTTAGGCTACGAGCAGTACTTC
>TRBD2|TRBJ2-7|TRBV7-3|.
CASSASGLAGVNEQYF
TGTGCCAGCAGCGCCTCGGGACTAGCGGGAGTCAACGAGCAGTACTTC
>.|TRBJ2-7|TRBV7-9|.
CASSLYYGSFDEQYF
TGTGCCAGCAGCTTATATTACGGGAGTTTCGACGAGCAGTACTTC
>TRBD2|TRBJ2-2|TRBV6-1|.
CASSGLAGTFGELFF
TGTGCCAGCAGTGGACTAGCGGGTACCTTCGGGGAGCTGTTTTTT
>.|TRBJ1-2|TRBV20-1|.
CSARHLGAYTF
TGCAGTGCTAGACACCTTGGGGCCTACACCTTC
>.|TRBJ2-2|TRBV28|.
CASSLRGIYTGELFF
TGTGCCAGCAGTTTGAGGGGGATATACACCGGGGAGCTGTTTTTT
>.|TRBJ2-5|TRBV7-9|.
CASSHLPTGTGETQYF
TGTGCCAGCAGCCATCTACCGACAGGGACTGGGGAGACCCAGTACTTC
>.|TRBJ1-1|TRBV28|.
CASSFRGNTEAFF
TGTGCCAGCAGTTTTAGGGGAAACACTGAAGCTTTCTTT
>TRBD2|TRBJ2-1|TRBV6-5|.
CASSYSASGVREQFF
TGTGCCAGCAGTTACTCGGCTAGCGGGGTCCGGGAGCAGTTCTTC
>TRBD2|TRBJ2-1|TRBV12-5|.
CASGLTSGVDEQFF
TGTGCTAGTGGTTTGACCAGCGGGGTCGATGAGCAGTTCTTC
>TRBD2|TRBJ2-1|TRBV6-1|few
CASRETSGYNEQFF
TGTGCCAGCAGAGAAACTAGCGGCTACAATGAGCAGTTCTTC
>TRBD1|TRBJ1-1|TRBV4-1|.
CASSQGTGGRNTEAFF
TGCGCCAGCAGCCAAGGGACAGGGGGTCGGAACACTGAAGCTTTCTTT
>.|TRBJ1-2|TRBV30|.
CAWSVGVGYGYTF
TGTGCCTGGAGTGTAGGGGTCGGCTATGGCTACACCTTC
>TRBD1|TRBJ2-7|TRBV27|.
CASRGQDLYEQYF
TGTGCCAGCAGAGGACAGGATTTGTACGAGCAGTACTTC
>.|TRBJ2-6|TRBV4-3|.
CASSQQTRSTSSGANVLTF
TGCGCCAGCAGCCAACAAACAAGGAGTACAAGCTCTGGGGCCAACGTCCTGACTTTC
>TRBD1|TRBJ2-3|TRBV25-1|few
CASSSLFDRGQVTQYF
TGTGCCAGCAGTAGCCTGTTTGACAGGGGGCAGGTTACGCAGTATTTT
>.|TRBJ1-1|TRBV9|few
CASSVGLATEAFF
TGTGCCAGCAGCGTAGGATTAGCCACTGAAGCTTTCTTT
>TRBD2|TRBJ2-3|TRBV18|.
CASSPPGTTTDTQYF
TGTGCCAGCTCACCCCCCGGGACTACCACAGATACGCAGTATTTT
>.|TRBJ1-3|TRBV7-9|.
CASHFYGLTSGNTIYF
TGTGCCAGCCATTTCTACGGATTGACTTCTGGAAACACCATATATTTT
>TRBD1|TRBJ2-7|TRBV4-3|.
CASSPGTGSYEQYF
TGCGCCAGCAGCCCCGGGACAGGCTCCTACGAGCAGTACTTC
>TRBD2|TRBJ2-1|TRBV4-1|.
CASSQQGAGGRVNEQFF
TGCGCCAGCAGTCAACAAGGGGCGGGGGGGCGAGTCAATGAGCAGTTCTTC
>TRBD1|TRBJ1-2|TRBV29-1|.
CSASRDSLSYGYTF
TGCAGCGCTTCCCGGGACAGCCTTAGCTATGGCTACACCTTC
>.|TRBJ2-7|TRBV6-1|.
CASSTQDRVFYEQYF
TGTGCCAGCAGTACCCAAGACAGAGTCTTCTACGAGCAGTACTTC